The sample holds a few counts of the clone carrying this T cell receptor beta chain. Its cognate antigen is unknown. Assay: immunoSEQ multiplex PCR; the TCRdb copy retains only in-frame clones and omits some. The sample consists of tens of thousands of clones, 87% of them appearing once. The sample belongs to a study of T cells in localized non-small cell lung cancer. General study points: Detection in adjacent lung was observed for a median approximately 53 of the top 100 tumor clones.

Germline CDR1 is SGHTA and CDR2 is FQGNSA. This CDR3 has 13 amino acids. Between the trimmed V and J ends, which lost 5 bases and 8 bases, there was a span of 15 bases. V is TRBV7-2 and J is TRBJ1-2, with unresolved D. The sequence came from a man aged 40 to 70 with stage I squamous cell lung carcinoma. Material: peripheral blood, obtained before any cancer treatment. The CDR3 bases are TGTGCCAGCAGCGAAGTATGGACGGGGGGCTACACCTTC. It codes for CASSEVWTGGYTF.